The T cell receptor (beta chain) under discussion was sequenced for a study of identical twins. This clonotype was counted a few times. Template switching (which added a universal primer site) was used, and cDNA carried unique molecular identifiers. In TCRdb, the 5' RACE reads were re-called with MiXCR into one record per CDR3 protein. The sample lists 500,000 to 650,000 distinct CDR3 sequences; roughly 7.1% were seen once. This sample was shared with a second study, whose subject was yellow fever vaccine responses in identical twins. This second study says: On the reported evidence, twins' vaccine T cell responses seemed partly convergent and partly personalized.

The sequencing input was PBMCs. This receptor was obtained from a woman in her late teens or twenties in good health.

CDR3 nucleotide sequence: TGCAGTGCTAGCCGGGACACGCAGTTCTTC. This encodes CSASRDTQFF. The gene calls are TRBV20-1 and TRBJ2-1; D perhaps matches TRBD1 (6 bases). CDR1 is DFQATT and CDR2 is SNEGSKA in the germline V gene (reference sequence). CDR3 size: 10 residues. V lost 3 bases and J lost 12, with 9 bases in between.